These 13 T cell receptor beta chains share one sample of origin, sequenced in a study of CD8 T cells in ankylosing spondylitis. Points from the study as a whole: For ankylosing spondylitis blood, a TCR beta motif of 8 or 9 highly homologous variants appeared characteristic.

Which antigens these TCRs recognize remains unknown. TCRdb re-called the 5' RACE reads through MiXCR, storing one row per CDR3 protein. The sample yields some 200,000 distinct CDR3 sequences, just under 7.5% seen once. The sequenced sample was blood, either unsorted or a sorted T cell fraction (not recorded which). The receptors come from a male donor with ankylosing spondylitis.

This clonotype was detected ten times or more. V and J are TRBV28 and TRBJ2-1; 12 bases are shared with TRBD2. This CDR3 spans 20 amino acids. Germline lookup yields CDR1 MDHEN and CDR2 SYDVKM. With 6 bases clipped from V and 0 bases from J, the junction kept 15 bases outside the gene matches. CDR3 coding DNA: TGTGCCAGCAGCCCATCCCGGGGACTAGCGGGCTTGAGCTCCTACAATGAGCAGTTCTTC. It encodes CASSPSRGLAGLSSYNEQFF.

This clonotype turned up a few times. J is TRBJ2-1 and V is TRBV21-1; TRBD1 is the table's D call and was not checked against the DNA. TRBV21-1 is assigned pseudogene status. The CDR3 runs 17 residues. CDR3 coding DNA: TGTGCCAGCAGTCAAAAAGAGGGGCCGCAGACGCTCAATGAGCAGTTCTTC. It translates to CASSQKEGPQTLNEQFF.

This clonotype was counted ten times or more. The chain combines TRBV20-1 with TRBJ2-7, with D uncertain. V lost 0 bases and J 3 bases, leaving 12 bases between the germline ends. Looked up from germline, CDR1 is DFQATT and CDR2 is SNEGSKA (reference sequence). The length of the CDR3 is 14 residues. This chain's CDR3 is CSARDRTKFYEQYF. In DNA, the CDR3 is TGCAGTGCTAGAGATCGAACAAAATTCTACGAGCAGTACTTC.

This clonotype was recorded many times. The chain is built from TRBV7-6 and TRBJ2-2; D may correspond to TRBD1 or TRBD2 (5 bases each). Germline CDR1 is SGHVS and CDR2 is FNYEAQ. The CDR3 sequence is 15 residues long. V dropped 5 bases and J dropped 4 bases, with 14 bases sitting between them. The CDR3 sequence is CASSGTAMVTGELFF. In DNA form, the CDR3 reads TGTGCCAGCAGCGGGACCGCTATGGTCACCGGGGAGCTGTTTTTT.

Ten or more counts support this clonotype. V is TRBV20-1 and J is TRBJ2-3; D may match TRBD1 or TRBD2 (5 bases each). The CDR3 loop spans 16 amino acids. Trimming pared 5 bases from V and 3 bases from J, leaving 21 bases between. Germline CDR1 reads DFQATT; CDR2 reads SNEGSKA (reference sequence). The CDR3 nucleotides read TGCAGTGCTCTCTCGGGACCGAGGGTTTCAACAGATACGCAGTATTTT. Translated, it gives CSALSGPRVSTDTQYF.

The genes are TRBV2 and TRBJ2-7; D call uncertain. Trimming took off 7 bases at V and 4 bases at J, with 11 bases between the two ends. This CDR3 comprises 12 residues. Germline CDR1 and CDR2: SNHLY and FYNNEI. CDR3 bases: TGTGCCAGCACCGAAGGGTGGTACGAGCAGTACTTC. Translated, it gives CASTEGWYEQYF.

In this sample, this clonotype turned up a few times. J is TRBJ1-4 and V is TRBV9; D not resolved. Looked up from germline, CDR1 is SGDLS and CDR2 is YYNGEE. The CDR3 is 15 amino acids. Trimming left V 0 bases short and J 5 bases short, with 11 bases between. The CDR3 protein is CASSVGGSENEKLFF. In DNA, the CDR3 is TGTGCCAGCAGCGTAGGAGGTTCAGAAAATGAAAAACTGTTTTTT.

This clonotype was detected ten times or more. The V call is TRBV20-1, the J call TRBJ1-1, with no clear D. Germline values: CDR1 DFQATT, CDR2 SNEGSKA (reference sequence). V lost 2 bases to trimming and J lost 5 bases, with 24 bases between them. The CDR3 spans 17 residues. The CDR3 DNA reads TGCAGTGCTAGATCTTTGGAGGCAGTCTGGCGACAAACTGAAGCTTTCTTT. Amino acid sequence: CSARSLEAVWRQTEAFF.

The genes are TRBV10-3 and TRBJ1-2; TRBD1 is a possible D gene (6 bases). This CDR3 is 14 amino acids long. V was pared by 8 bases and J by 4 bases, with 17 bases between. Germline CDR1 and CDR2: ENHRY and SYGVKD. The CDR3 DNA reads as TGTGCCATCCAGCTGGGCAGGGGAGGCTATGGCTACACCTTC. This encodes CAIQLGRGGYGYTF.

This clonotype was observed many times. The chain's CDR3 is CASSPSDRVRFIYEQYF. Here the CDR3 DNA reads TGTGCCAGCAGCCCCTCGGACCGTGTTCGGTTTATCTACGAGCAGTACTTC. J is TRBJ2-7 and V is TRBV7-9; the D is unclear. V dropped 5 bases and J dropped 3 bases, with 23 bases sitting between them. From germline, CDR1 is SEHNR and CDR2 FQNEAQ (reference sequence). CDR3 length equals 17 residues.

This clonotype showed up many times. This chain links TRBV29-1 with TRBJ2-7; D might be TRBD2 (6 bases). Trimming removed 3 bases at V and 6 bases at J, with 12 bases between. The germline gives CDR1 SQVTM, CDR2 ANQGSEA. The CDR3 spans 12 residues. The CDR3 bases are TGCAGCGTTGATTGGGGAGGACGCGAGCAGTACTTC. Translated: CSVDWGGREQYF.

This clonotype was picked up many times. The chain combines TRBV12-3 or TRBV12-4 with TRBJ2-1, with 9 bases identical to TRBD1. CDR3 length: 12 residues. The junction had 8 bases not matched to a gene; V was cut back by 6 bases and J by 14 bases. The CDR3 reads CASSLYGTGKFF. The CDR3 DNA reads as TGTGCCAGCAGCCTTTATGGGACAGGGAAGTTCTTC.

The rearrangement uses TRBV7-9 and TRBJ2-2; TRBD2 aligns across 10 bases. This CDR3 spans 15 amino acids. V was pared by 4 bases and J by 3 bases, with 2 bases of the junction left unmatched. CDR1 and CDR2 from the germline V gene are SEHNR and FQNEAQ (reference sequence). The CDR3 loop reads CASSSTSGDTGELFF. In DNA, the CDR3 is TGTGCCAGCAGCTCTACTAGCGGGGACACCGGGGAGCTGTTTTTT.